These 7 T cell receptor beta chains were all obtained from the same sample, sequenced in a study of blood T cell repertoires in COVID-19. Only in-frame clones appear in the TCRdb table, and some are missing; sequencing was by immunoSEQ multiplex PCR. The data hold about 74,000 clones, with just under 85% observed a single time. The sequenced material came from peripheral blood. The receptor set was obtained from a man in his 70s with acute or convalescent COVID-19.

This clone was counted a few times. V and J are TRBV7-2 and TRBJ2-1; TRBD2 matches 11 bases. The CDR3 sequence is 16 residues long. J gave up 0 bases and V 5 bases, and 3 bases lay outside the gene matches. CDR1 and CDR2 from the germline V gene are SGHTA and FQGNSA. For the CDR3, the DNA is TGTGCCAGCAGCCCTACTAGCGGGGGCTCCTACAATGAGCAGTTCTTC. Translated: CASSPTSGGSYNEQFF.

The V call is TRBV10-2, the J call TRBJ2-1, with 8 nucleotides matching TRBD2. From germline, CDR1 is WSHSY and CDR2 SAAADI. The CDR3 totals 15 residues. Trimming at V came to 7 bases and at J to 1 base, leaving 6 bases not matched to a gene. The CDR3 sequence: CASIVGGRSYNEQFF. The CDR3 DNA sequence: TGCGCCAGCATAGTCGGCGGGAGGTCCTACAATGAGCAGTTCTTC.

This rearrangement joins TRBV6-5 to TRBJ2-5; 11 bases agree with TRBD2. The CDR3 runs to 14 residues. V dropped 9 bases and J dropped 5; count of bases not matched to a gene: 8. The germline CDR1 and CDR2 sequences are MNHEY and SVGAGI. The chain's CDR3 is CARPSGGMVETQYF. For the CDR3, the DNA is TGTGCCAGACCTAGCGGGGGGATGGTGGAGACCCAGTACTTC.

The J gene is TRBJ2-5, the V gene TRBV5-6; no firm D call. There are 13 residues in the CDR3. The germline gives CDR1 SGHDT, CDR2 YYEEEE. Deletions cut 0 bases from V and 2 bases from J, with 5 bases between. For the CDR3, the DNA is TGTGCCAGCAGCTTGGCTGTTCAAGAGACCCAGTACTTC. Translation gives CASSLAVQETQYF.

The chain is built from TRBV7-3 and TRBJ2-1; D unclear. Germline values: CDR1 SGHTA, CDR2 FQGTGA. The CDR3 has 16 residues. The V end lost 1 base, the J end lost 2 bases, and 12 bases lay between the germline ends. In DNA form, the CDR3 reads TGTGCCAGCAGCTTAATGGTCAGTGGGCCCTACAATGAGCAGTTCTTC. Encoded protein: CASSLMVSGPYNEQFF.

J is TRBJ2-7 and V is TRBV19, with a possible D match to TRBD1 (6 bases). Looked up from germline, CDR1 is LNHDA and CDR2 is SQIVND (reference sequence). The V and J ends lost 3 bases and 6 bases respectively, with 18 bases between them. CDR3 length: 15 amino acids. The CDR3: CASSMAATGLSEQYF. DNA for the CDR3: TGTGCCAGTAGTATGGCGGCGACAGGTTTGTCCGAGCAGTACTTC.

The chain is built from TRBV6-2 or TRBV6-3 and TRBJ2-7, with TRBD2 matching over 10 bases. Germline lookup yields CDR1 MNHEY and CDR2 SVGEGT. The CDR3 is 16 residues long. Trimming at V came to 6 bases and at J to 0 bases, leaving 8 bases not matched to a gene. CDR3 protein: CASSPPASGGSYEQYF. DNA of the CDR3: TGTGCCAGCAGCCCCCCTGCTAGCGGGGGCTCCTACGAGCAGTACTTC.